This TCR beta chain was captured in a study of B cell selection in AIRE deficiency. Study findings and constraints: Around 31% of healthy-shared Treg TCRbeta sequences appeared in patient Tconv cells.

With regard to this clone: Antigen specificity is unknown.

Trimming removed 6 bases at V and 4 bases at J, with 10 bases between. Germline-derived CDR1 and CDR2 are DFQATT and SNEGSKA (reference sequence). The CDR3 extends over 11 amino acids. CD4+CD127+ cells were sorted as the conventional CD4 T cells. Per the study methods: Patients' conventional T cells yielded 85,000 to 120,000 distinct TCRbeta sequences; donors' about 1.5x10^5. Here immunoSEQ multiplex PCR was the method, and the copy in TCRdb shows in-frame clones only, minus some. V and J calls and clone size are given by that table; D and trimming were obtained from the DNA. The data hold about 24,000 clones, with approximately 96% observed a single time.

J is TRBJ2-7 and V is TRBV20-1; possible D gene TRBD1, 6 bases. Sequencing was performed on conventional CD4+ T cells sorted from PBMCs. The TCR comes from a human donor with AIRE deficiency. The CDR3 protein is CSAGGSYEQYF. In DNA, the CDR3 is TGCAGTGCAGGGGGATCTTACGAGCAGTACTTC.